This T cell receptor (beta chain) emerged from a study of T cell responses to AZD1222 COVID-19 vaccine. As regards this clone: Its antigen remains unidentified.

Assay: immunoSEQ multiplex PCR; the TCRdb copy retains only in-frame clones and omits some. Of under 110,000 clones detected, almost 90% appear once; the ten largest clones hold 5.1%. V was clipped by 5 bases and J by 2 bases; unmatched bases: 5. CDR3 length: 15 amino acids. CDR1 and CDR2 from the germline V gene are KGHSH and LQKENI. Study outcomes and limitations: Reports indicate that nearly half of spike-specific TCRs are directed at unmutated variant regions.

Sequences were derived from peripheral blood, sampled on day 0 of AZD1222 vaccination. This sequence joins TRBV18 and TRBJ2-7; 11 nucleotides agree with TRBD2. This clonotype was sampled from an adult in good health. The CDR3: CASSTTSGKAYEQYF. CDR3 coding DNA: TGTGCCAGCTCAACGACTAGCGGGAAAGCCTACGAGCAGTACTTC.